The 25 T cell receptor beta chains below all came from one sample that was sequenced in a study of blood T cell repertoires in COVID-19. Assay used: immunoSEQ multiplex PCR; TCRdb lists only in-frame clones, some missing. Here the sample spans 200,000 or so clones, around 81% being singletons. The sample comprised PBMCs or T cells enriched from blood (not recorded which). The source of these receptors is a man aged 40-55 years who had recovered from COVID-19.

The chain employs TRBV28 and TRBJ1-1, with D hard to call. The V gene's germline CDR1 is MDHEN and CDR2 SYDVKM. The CDR3 has 12 residues. The ends were cut back, 7 bases at V and 5 bases at J, with 11 bases in the middle. The CDR3 nucleotides read TGTGCCAGCACCGCTAGGTGGACTGAAGCTTTCTTT. Protein: CASTARWTEAFF.

This chain uses TRBV18 with TRBJ1-6, with D perhaps TRBD1 (6 bases). CDR3 length: 15 amino acids. CDR1 and CDR2 from the germline V gene are KGHSH and LQKENI. Trimming removed 3 bases from V and 5 bases from J, with 11 bases in between. CDR3 sequence: CASSPAGANNSPLHF. CDR3 sequence (DNA): TGTGCCAGCTCACCCGCAGGGGCTAATAATTCACCCCTCCACTTT.

J is TRBJ1-5 and V is TRBV2, with D hard to call. The germline V gene encodes CDR1 SNHLY and CDR2 FYNNEI. Trimming shortened V by 0 bases and J by 0 bases, and 15 bases separated the two germline ends. The CDR3 runs to 18 residues. The CDR3 reads CASSEAPTISYSNQPQHF. CDR3 DNA sequence: TGTGCCAGCAGTGAAGCGCCGACAATTTCGTATAGCAATCAGCCCCAGCATTTT. Supplemented by reference TRBV2 and TRBJ1-5, the full variable domain reads EPEVTQTPSHQVTQMGQEVILRCVPISNHLYFYWYRQILGQKVEFLVSFYNNEISEKSEIFDDQFSVERPDGSNFTLKIRSTKLEDSAMYFCASSEAPTISYSNQPQHFGDGTRLSIL.

The V and J genes are TRBV5-6 and TRBJ1-1, with 9 bases matching TRBD1. This CDR3 has 15 amino acids. Germline V CDR1 and CDR2: SGHDT, YYEEEE. V shed 2 bases, J shed 1 base, and the junction held 3 bases outside the gene matches. CDR3 DNA sequence: TGTGCCAGCAGCTTTACAGGGGGCGGGAACACTGAAGCTTTCTTT. This encodes CASSFTGGGNTEAFF.

This chain links TRBV4-2 with TRBJ2-3; D unclear. Germline-derived CDR1 and CDR2 are LGHNA and YNFKEQ. This CDR3 is 15 amino acids long. The germline V and J ends were trimmed by 0 bases and 0 bases, with 7 bases remaining between them. The CDR3 coding sequence is TGTGCCAGCAGCCAAGATAAACTAAGCACAGATACGCAGTATTTT. The encoded protein is CASSQDKLSTDTQYF.

This clone was detected only once. J is TRBJ2-1 and V is TRBV6-5; 8 bases match TRBD2. There are 15 residues in the CDR3. Germline V lookup: CDR1 MNHEY, CDR2 SVGAGI. Trimming at V came to 6 bases and at J to 0 bases, leaving 4 bases not matched to a gene. CDR3 nucleotide sequence: TGTGCCAGCAGCCGGACTAGCCCCTCCTACAATGAGCAGTTCTTC. Translated, it gives CASSRTSPSYNEQFF.

The chain employs TRBV4-2 and TRBJ1-5; unclear D gene. The V gene's germline CDR1 is LGHNA and CDR2 YNFKEQ. The CDR3 is 14 amino acids. V was cut by 3 bases and J by 9 bases, with 15 bases left in between. CDR3 sequence: CASSQSGPDMPQHF. The CDR3 DNA is TGTGCCAGCAGCCAGTCAGGCCCCGACATGCCCCAGCATTTT.

This clone was counted between two and nine times. J is TRBJ1-6 and V is TRBV6-5; 9 nucleotides agree with TRBD1. Per the germline V gene, CDR1 is MNHEY and CDR2 is SVGAGI. This CDR3 contains 14 residues. Losses at the gene ends were 8 bases for V and 6 bases for J; bases not matched to a gene: 5. The CDR3 loop is CASATGGSNSPLHF. Here the CDR3 DNA reads TGTGCCAGCGCCACAGGGGGCTCTAATTCACCCCTCCACTTT.

This chain joins TRBV30 and TRBJ1-2, with a weak D call TRBD1 (5 bases). Trimming stripped 0 bases from V and 2 bases from J, with 10 bases between. The CDR3 consists of 14 residues. Germline loops: CDR1 GTSNPN, CDR2 SVGIG (reference sequence). The CDR3 protein is CAWSVQGGNYGYTF. CDR3 nucleotides: TGTGCCTGGAGTGTCCAGGGTGGCAACTATGGCTACACCTTC.

J is TRBJ2-1 and V is TRBV19, with 8 bases aligning to TRBD2. The CDR3 totals 17 residues. CDR1 and CDR2 (germline): LNHDA, SQIVND (reference sequence). Trimming cost V 6 bases and J 5 bases; bases outside gene matches: 15. The CDR3 reads CASSSNRAGGLNNEQFF. CDR3 bases: TGTGCCAGTAGCTCTAATAGGGCGGGGGGTCTCAACAATGAGCAGTTCTTC.

This clone was seen a handful of times. Other DNA sequences in this specimen translate into the identical CDR3. This chain links TRBV5-1 with TRBJ1-3; D ambiguous. V lost 1 base and J lost 0, with 8 bases in between. CDR1 and CDR2 (germline): SGHRS, YFSETQ. CDR3 length: 15 residues. CDR3 DNA sequence: TGCGCCAGCAGCTTGACGGGGAGCTCTGGAAACACCATATATTTT. Protein product: CASSLTGSSGNTIYF.

This sequence joins TRBV11-2 and TRBJ1-1; D gene ambiguous. V was trimmed by 1 base and J by 12 bases, leaving 9 bases between them. The CDR3 length is 11 residues. The germline CDR1 and CDR2 sequences are SGHAT and FQNNGV. The CDR3 here is CASSLVPPTFF. The CDR3 DNA reads TGTGCCAGCAGCTTAGTCCCCCCTACTTTCTTT.

This rearrangement joins TRBV28 to TRBJ1-2; D is perhaps TRBD1 (5 bases). Germline V gene lookup returns CDR1 MDHEN and CDR2 SYDVKM. Between the trimmed V and J ends, which lost 9 bases and 1 base, there was a span of 6 bases. This CDR3 spans 11 amino acids. CDR3 sequence: CASDSNYGYTF. The CDR3 nucleotides are TGTGCCAGTGACAGTAACTATGGCTACACCTTC.

The chain uses TRBV2 and TRBJ1-2; 7 bases are shared with TRBD1. The length of the CDR3 is 14 residues. V was pared by 5 bases and J by 6 bases, with 9 bases of the junction left unmatched. The germline V gene has CDR1 SNHLY and CDR2 FYNNEI. This CDR3 is CASSPGTAGDGYTF. CDR3 DNA sequence: TGTGCCAGCAGTCCCGGGACAGCCGGGGATGGCTACACCTTC.

For the CDR3, the DNA is TGTGCCAGCTCACCGTCCGGACTAGCGGGGGGGAGCGAGCAGTACTTC. Amino acid sequence: CASSPSGLAGGSEQYF. This chain uses TRBV18 with TRBJ2-7; 15 bases are a match to TRBD2. J gave up 6 bases and V 3 bases, and 6 bases lay outside the gene matches. CDR1 KGHSH and CDR2 LQKENI come from the germline V gene. The CDR3 loop spans 16 amino acids. Drawing the rest from reference TRBV18 and TRBJ2-7, the complete variable domain is NAGVMQNPRHLVRRRGQEARLRCSPMKGHSHVYWYRQLPEEGLKFMVYLQKENIIDESGMPKERFSAEFPKEGPSILRIQQVVRGDSAAYFCASSPSGLAGGSEQYFGPGTRLTVT.

The chain employs TRBV18 and TRBJ1-3; a possible D gene is TRBD1 (6 bases). Germline CDR1 and CDR2: KGHSH and LQKENI. This CDR3 region has 15 residues. The germline V and J ends were trimmed by 2 bases and 1 base, with 9 bases remaining between them. The CDR3 DNA sequence: TGTGCCAGCTCACCAGAAGGGGGATCTGGAAACACCATATATTTT. Translated, it gives CASSPEGGSGNTIYF.

This chain joins TRBV10-3 and TRBJ1-3; the match to TRBD1 covers 8 bases. The junction had 9 bases not matched to a gene; V was cut back by 6 bases and J by 2 bases. The CDR3 length is 16 residues. Germline V lookup: CDR1 ENHRY, CDR2 SYGVKD. CDR3: CAIRTADRGAGNTIYF. The CDR3, as DNA: TGTGCCATCAGGACTGCCGACAGGGGTGCTGGAAACACCATATATTTT.

The V call is TRBV6-5, the J call TRBJ2-1; perhaps TRBD2 as D (6 bases). Deletions cut 0 bases from V and 12 bases from J, with 9 bases between. This CDR3 comprises 12 residues. CDR1 and CDR2 from the germline V gene are MNHEY and SVGAGI. The CDR3 loop reads CASSYSSGLQFF. The CDR3 region has the DNA TGTGCCAGCAGTTACTCAAGCGGGTTGCAGTTCTTC.

The chain joins TRBV19 to TRBJ1-5, with D perhaps matching TRBD1 (5 bases). This CDR3 comprises 13 residues. Trimming took off 5 bases at V and 3 bases at J, with 8 bases between the two ends. From germline, CDR1 is LNHDA and CDR2 SQIVND (reference sequence). The CDR3 region is CASSFRANQPQHF. CDR3 coding DNA: TGTGCCAGTAGTTTCAGGGCCAATCAGCCCCAGCATTTT.

The chain links TRBV6-4 to TRBJ2-3; tentative D call: TRBD2 (6 bases). Trimming pared 6 bases from V and 0 bases from J, leaving 13 bases between. Germline V gene data show CDR1 as MRHNA and CDR2 as SNTAGT. The CDR3 is 15 residues long. The CDR3: CASSASVGSTDTQYF. CDR3 in DNA: TGTGCCAGCAGCGCTAGCGTTGGGAGCACAGATACGCAGTATTTT.

The chain links TRBV5-1 to TRBJ2-2, with 8 positions matching TRBD2. The CDR3 has 15 amino acids. From germline, CDR1 is SGHRS and CDR2 YFSETQ. V lost 4 bases and J lost 7; bases outside the gene matches: 9. The CDR3 nucleotides are TGCGCCAGCAGCCTCCGGGAGGGGGTGAGCGGGGAGCTGTTTTTT. Its translation: CASSLREGVSGELFF.

The rearrangement uses TRBV11-2 and TRBJ1-1; maybe TRBD1 (5 bases). This CDR3 is built from 13 residues. From germline, CDR1 is SGHAT and CDR2 FQNNGV. V gave up 4 bases and J gave up 7 bases, with 13 bases separating them. CDR3 amino acids: CASSYSGSDEAFF. CDR3 nucleotides: TGTGCCAGCAGCTATTCAGGGTCAGATGAAGCTTTCTTT.

A single count supports this clone. DNA of the CDR3: TGTGCCAGAGGGCAGAGGACAGGCTATGGCTACACCTTC. Residues: CARGQRTGYGYTF. The rearrangement uses TRBV2 and TRBJ1-2; TRBD1 aligns across 7 bases. The V gene's germline CDR1 is SNHLY and CDR2 FYNNEI. The CDR3 is 13 amino acids. J lost 4 bases, V lost 9 bases, and 8 bases had no gene match.

The sample holds one count of this clone. The J gene is TRBJ2-1, the V gene TRBV6-2 or TRBV6-3, with a possible D match to TRBD1 (6 bases). V was shortened by 4 bases and J by 0 bases, with 13 bases between the two germline ends. Germline V CDR1 and CDR2: MNHEY, SVGEGT. CDR3 length: 16 residues. CDR3 sequence reads: CASSSGDLSSYNEQFF. CDR3 DNA: TGTGCCAGCAGTTCAGGGGACCTGAGCTCCTACAATGAGCAGTTCTTC.

The table lists this clone with a few counts. This chain links TRBV12-3 or TRBV12-4 with TRBJ1-1; a possible D gene is TRBD1 (6 bases). CDR3 length: 13 amino acids. Deletions cut 5 bases from V and 6 bases from J, with 13 bases between. This chain's CDR3 is CASSPQGMAEAFF. CDR3 DNA: TGTGCCAGCAGTCCCCAGGGGATGGCTGAAGCTTTCTTT.